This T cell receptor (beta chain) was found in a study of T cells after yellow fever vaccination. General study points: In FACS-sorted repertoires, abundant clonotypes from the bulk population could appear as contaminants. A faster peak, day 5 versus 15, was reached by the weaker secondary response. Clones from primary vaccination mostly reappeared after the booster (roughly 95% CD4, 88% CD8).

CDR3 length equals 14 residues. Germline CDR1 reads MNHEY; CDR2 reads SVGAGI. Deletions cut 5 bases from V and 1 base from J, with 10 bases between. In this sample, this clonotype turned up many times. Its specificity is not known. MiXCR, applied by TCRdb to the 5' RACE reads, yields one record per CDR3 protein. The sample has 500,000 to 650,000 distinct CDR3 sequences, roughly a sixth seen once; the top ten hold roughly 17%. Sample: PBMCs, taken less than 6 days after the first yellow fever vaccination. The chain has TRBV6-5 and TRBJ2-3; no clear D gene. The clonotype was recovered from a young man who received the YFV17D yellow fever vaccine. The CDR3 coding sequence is TGTGCCAGCAGTCTTACTACGCGCACAGATACGCAGTATTTT. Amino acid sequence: CASSLTTRTDTQYF.